Listed below are T cell receptor beta chains from one sample, sequenced in a study of cytomegalovirus exposure and HLA in healthy donors. The table came from immunoSEQ multiplex PCR; TCRdb's copy has only in-frame clones and leaves some out. The sample carries 60,000 to 75,000 clones, approximately 71% recorded once. Sequenced: PBMCs. These receptors were taken from a man in his forties or fifties in good health and CMV-seronegative. Each CDR3 is given with its conserved first and last residue. D genes are given only for firm matches. Size is omitted from some rows. Given values are once, few, many or a class for expanded clones.

-	-	TRBV29-1	TRBJ1-1	CSVRGSQGPNTEAFF	TGCAGCGTTAGGGGAAGCCAGGGCCCGAACACTGAAGCTTTCTTT
-	TRBD1	TRBV7-9	TRBJ1-6	CASSSRQGARNSPLHF	TGTGCCAGCAGCTCACGACAGGGGGCGAGGAATTCACCCCTCCACTTT
-	TRBD1	TRBV2	TRBJ1-2	CASSGDRSNYGYTF	TGTGCCAGCAGTGGGGACAGATCTAACTATGGCTACACCTTC
-	-	TRBV5-1	TRBJ1-6	CDDPASGSSYNSPLHF	TGCGACGACCCGGCCAGTGGGAGCTCCTATAATTCACCCCTCCACTTT
-	-	TRBV6-4	TRBJ2-2	CASSDSSLTGELFF	TGTGCCAGCAGTGACTCGAGTCTTACCGGGGAGCTGTTTTTT
once	-	TRBV6-5	TRBJ1-1	CASTPPGRRGTEAFF	TGTGCCAGCACCCCGCCGGGTCGGAGGGGCACTGAAGCTTTCTTT
-	TRBD2	TRBV5-6	TRBJ2-3	CASSPRGAGTDTQYF	TGTGCCAGCAGCCCGCGGGGGGCCGGAACAGATACGCAGTATTTT
once	-	TRBV25-1	TRBJ1-3	CASSATGTGNTIYF	TGTGCCAGCAGCGCAACAGGGACTGGAAACACCATATATTTT
-	-	TRBV2	TRBJ2-7	CASSGTSGTWAYEQYF	TGTGCCAGCAGTGGCACCTCCGGGACATGGGCCTACGAGCAGTACTTC
-	-	TRBV30	TRBJ1-3	CAWREQPGWNTIYF	TGTGCCTGGAGGGAACAACCGGGGTGGAACACCATATATTTT
-	-	TRBV9	TRBJ1-6	CASSATGSSPLHF	TGTGCCAGCAGCGCCACTGGGAGTTCACCCCTCCACTTT
-	TRBD2	TRBV29-1	TRBJ2-2	CSVYRSGAGELFF	TGCAGCGTCTACAGGAGCGGGGCCGGGGAGCTGTTTTTT
-	TRBD1	TRBV5-1	TRBJ1-4	CASSLTGQGSTNEKLFF	TGCGCCAGCAGCTTGACAGGACAGGGTTCTACTAATGAAAAACTGTTTTTT
-	-	TRBV5-6	TRBJ1-6	CASSLGTGWGSPLHF	TGTGCCAGCAGCTTAGGAACAGGGTGGGGATCACCCCTCCACTTT
few	-	TRBV7-9	TRBJ1-3	CASRGLSAGNTIYF	TGTGCCAGCAGGGGCCTATCGGCGGGAAACACCATATATTTT
-	-	TRBV11-2	TRBJ2-1	CASSLSGKRSSYNEQFF	TGTGCCAGCAGCTTATCCGGGAAGCGGAGCTCCTACAATGAGCAGTTCTTC
-	-	TRBV30	TRBJ1-4	CASPLGQSNEKLFF	TGTGCCTCCCCATTAGGACAGAGTAATGAAAAACTGTTTTTT
-	-	TRBV12-5	TRBJ1-5	CASASGTNNQPQHF	TGTGCTAGTGCCAGCGGTACTAATAATCAGCCCCAGCATTTT
-	-	TRBV19	TRBJ2-3	CASSPRSGLSTDTQYF	TGTGCCAGTAGCCCGCGGAGCGGGTTAAGCACAGATACGCAGTATTTT
-	-	TRBV9	TRBJ1-1	CASSPGANTEAFF	TGTGCCAGCAGTCCAGGGGCGAACACTGAAGCTTTCTTT
-	TRBD2	TRBV13	TRBJ2-1	CASSLTGAGGRDREEQFF	TGTGCCAGCAGCTTAACCGGAGCGGGGGGGCGGGATCGAGAAGAGCAGTTCTTC
-	TRBD1	TRBV7-8	TRBJ2-7	CASSLGQGLYEQYF	TGTGCCAGCAGCCTCGGACAGGGGCTATACGAGCAGTACTTC
-	TRBD1	TRBV2	TRBJ1-5	CASRLRDSRNQPQHF	TGTGCCAGCAGGCTCCGGGACAGCCGCAATCAGCCCCAGCATTTT
once	-	TRBV6-5	TRBJ2-5	CASSPTGQYQETQYF	TGTGCCAGCAGTCCGACAGGACAGTACCAAGAGACCCAGTACTTC
-	TRBD2	TRBV18	TRBJ2-2	CASSPTAGGPTGELFF	TGTGCCAGCTCTCCGACAGCGGGGGGGCCCACCGGGGAGCTGTTTTTT
few	TRBD1	TRBV9	TRBJ1-6	CASSVVDRDSPLHF	TGTGCCAGCAGCGTAGTAGACAGGGATTCACCCCTCCACTTT
-	TRBD1	TRBV4-1	TRBJ2-7	CASSQETGYYEQYF	TGCGCCAGCAGCCAAGAGACAGGGTACTACGAGCAGTACTTC
-	-	TRBV6-5	TRBJ2-1	CASSYRGGAPYNEQFF	TGTGCCAGCAGTTACCGCGGCGGGGCCCCCTACAATGAGCAGTTCTTC
few	TRBD2	TRBV6-1	TRBJ2-2	CASSDKRGGDTGELFF	TGTGCCAGCAGTGATAAGCGGGGGGGTGATACCGGGGAGCTGTTTTTT
-	TRBD2	TRBV7-9	TRBJ2-3	CASSITSGGSLWTQYF	TGTGCCAGCAGCATCACTAGCGGGGGATCCCTGTGGACGCAGTATTTT
few	-	TRBV27	TRBJ1-1	CASRIRDWNTEAFF	TGTGCCAGCAGGATTCGGGACTGGAACACTGAAGCTTTCTTT
-	-	TRBV18	TRBJ1-4	CASSSQGKKDEKLFF	TGTGCCAGCTCATCTCAGGGGAAGAAAGATGAAAAACTGTTTTTT
-	-	TRBV7-8	TRBJ1-1	CASSLFLRGDTEAFF	TGTGCCAGCAGCTTATTTCTCAGGGGAGACACTGAAGCTTTCTTT
-	-	TRBV7-2	TRBJ1-2	CASSPRRQEHYGYTF	TGTGCCAGCAGCCCGCGACGACAGGAACACTATGGCTACACCTTC
-	-	TRBV5-1	TRBJ1-3	CASSLEGRTASTIYF	TGCGCCAGCAGCTTGGAGGGCAGGACTGCAAGCACCATATATTTT
-	-	TRBV7-8	TRBJ1-2	CASSPGGVYGYTF	TGTGCCAGCAGCCCCGGGGGAGTCTATGGCTACACCTTC
-	-	TRBV29-1	TRBJ1-2	CSVTLGHLGGYTF	TGCAGCGTGACCTTGGGACACCTGGGGGGCTACACCTTC
few	-	TRBV2	TRBJ2-7	CASRVATYEQYF	TGTGCCAGCAGGGTAGCGACCTACGAGCAGTACTTC
-	-	TRBV30	TRBJ2-5	CAWTGQSQETQYF	TGTGCCTGGACCGGACAGAGCCAAGAGACCCAGTACTTC
-	-	TRBV7-9	TRBJ1-1	CASSLQGMNTEAFF	TGTGCCAGCAGCTTACAGGGGATGAACACTGAAGCTTTCTTT
-	TRBD1	TRBV11-3	TRBJ2-2	CASSLTGLSGELFF	TGTGCCAGCAGCTTGACAGGGTTGTCCGGGGAGCTGTTTTTT
-	TRBD1	TRBV11-3	TRBJ1-3	CASSRGPGNTIYF	TGTGCCAGCAGCAGGGGGCCTGGAAACACCATATATTTT
-	-	TRBV2	TRBJ1-4	CASSKGIATNEKLFF	TGTGCCAGCAGTAAGGGAATAGCGACTAATGAAAAACTGTTTTTT
-	TRBD1	TRBV27	TRBJ1-1	CASSFHRGEAFF	TGTGCCAGCAGTTTCCACAGGGGTGAAGCTTTCTTT
-	-	TRBV27	TRBJ2-7	CASTKGGAVDEQYF	TGTGCCAGCACCAAGGGGGGGGCGGTGGACGAGCAGTACTTC
-	TRBD1	TRBV2	TRBJ1-5	CASSSQTGINQPQHF	TGTGCCAGCAGTTCCCAGACAGGGATCAATCAGCCCCAGCATTTT
-	-	TRBV21-1	TRBJ2-1	CASSKGSEDRVNEQFF	TGTGCCAGCAGCAAAGGGTCCGAGGACAGGGTGAATGAGCAGTTCTTC
once	-	TRBV30	TRBJ1-2	CAWGPGGEGVYGYTF	TGTGCCTGGGGACCCGGGGGTGAGGGTGTCTATGGCTACACCTTC
-	-	TRBV7-3	TRBJ1-1	CASSLIHGGNTEAFF	TGTGCCAGCAGCTTAATACACGGGGGGAACACTGAAGCTTTCTTT
-	-	TRBV7-6	TRBJ2-7	CASSLGGLSDEQYF	TGTGCCAGCAGCTTAGGAGGGTTGAGTGACGAGCAGTACTTC
few	TRBD1	TRBV30	TRBJ1-5	CAWSGATGHQPQHF	TGTGCCTGGAGTGGAGCGACAGGGCATCAGCCCCAGCATTTT
-	TRBD1	TRBV9	TRBJ2-7	CASSVGDRGYEQYF	TGTGCCAGCAGCGTAGGGGACAGGGGATACGAGCAGTACTTC
few	-	TRBV30	TRBJ1-1	CAWDRLGTEAFF	TGTGCCTGGGACAGATTGGGGACTGAAGCTTTCTTT
few	TRBD1	TRBV7-9	TRBJ1-2	CASSSLPRTGVNFYGYTF	TGTGCCAGCAGCTCCCTACCCCGGACAGGGGTTAATTTCTATGGCTACACCTTC
-	-	TRBV30	TRBJ2-3	CAQRWGDSSTDTQYF	TGTGCCCAGAGATGGGGGGACTCTAGCACAGATACGCAGTATTTT
few	-	TRBV30	TRBJ1-1	CAWSVKRNTEAFF	TGTGCCTGGAGTGTGAAGAGGAACACTGAAGCTTTCTTT
-	-	TRBV18	TRBJ1-5	CASSPGAGINQPQHF	TGTGCCAGCTCACCAGGGGCCGGAATCAATCAGCCCCAGCATTTT
-	-	TRBV30	TRBJ1-5	CAWSVADVQPQHF	TGTGCCTGGAGTGTAGCGGATGTGCAGCCCCAGCATTTT